This TCR beta chain came from a study of blood T cell repertoires in COVID-19. Looking at the study overall: Sites across the United States, Italy and Spain contributed samples from acute and convalescent COVID-19. PBMCs, B-cell-depleted T cells, or T cells were the source of the cDNA or gDNA that made up the material.

Original processing notes: From reference gene primer amplification, estimates of nucleated cell counts were derived. Produced via immunoSEQ multiplex PCR; TCRdb's table is partial and in-frame only. The V and J calls and clone size were taken over from that table, and D and trimming were inferred from the DNA. The table includes about 80,000 clones, 60% to 85% detected once. The V end was cut by 7 bases, the J end by 2 bases, with 15 bases between. The length of the CDR3 is 14 residues. Germline CDR1 reads SGHNT; CDR2 reads YYREEE (reference sequence). This sequence joins TRBV5-4 and TRBJ1-1; D perhaps matches TRBD1 (6 bases). Sample: peripheral blood. The TCR originated in a human donor in a cohort sampled during active COVID-19. The CDR3 spells CASGGGALNTEAFF. The CDR3, as DNA: TGTGCCAGCGGTGGGGGGGCCCTTAACACTGAAGCTTTCTTT.